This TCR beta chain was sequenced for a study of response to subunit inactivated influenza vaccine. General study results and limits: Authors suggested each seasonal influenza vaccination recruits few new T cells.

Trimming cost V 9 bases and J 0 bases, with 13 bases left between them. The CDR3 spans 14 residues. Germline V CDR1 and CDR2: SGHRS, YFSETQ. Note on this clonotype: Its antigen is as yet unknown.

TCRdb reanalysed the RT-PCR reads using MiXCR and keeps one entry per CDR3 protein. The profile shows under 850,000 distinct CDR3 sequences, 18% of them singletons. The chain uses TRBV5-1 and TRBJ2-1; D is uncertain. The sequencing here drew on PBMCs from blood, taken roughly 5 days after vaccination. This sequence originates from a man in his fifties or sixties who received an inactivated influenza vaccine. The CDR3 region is CATRARISYNEQFF. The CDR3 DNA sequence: TGCGCCACCCGCGCTCGAATCTCCTACAATGAGCAGTTCTTC.